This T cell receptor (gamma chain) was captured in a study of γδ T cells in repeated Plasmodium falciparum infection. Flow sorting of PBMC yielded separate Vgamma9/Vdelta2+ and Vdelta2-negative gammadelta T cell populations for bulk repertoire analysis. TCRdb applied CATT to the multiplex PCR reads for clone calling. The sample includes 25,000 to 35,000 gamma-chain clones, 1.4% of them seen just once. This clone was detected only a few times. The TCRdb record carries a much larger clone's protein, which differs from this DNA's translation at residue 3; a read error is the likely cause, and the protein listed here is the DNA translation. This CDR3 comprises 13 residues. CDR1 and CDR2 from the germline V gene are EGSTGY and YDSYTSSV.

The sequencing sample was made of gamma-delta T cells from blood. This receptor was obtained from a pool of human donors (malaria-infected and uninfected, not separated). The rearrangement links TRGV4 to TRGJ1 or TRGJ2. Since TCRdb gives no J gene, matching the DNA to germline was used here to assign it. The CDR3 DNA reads TGTGCCCCCTGGGATGCCCGGGGGCATAAGAAACTCTTT. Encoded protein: CAPWDARGHKKLF.